This T cell receptor (beta chain) was sequenced for a study of blood T cell repertoires in COVID-19. In the study overall: The analysed material was cDNA or gDNA that came from T cells, B-cell-depleted T cells, or PBMCs.

This CDR3 contains 14 residues. V shed 2 bases and J shed 1 base, with 6 bases lying between them. The V gene's germline CDR1 is MNHNY and CDR2 SVGAGI (reference sequence). Repertoires were generated with immunoSEQ multiplex PCR, while TCRdb's copy carries only in-frame clones and drops some. The repertoire holds 150,000 to 180,000 clones, with about 85% as singletons. The sequencing sample was made of peripheral blood. This chain links TRBV6-6 with TRBJ1-5; no definite D call. The sequence came from a man in his 60s with COVID-19, enrolled during active disease. The CDR3 DNA reads as TGTGCCAGCAGTTACGGGGAGAGCAATCAGCCCCAGCATTTT. It specifies CASSYGESNQPQHF.